The 25 T cell receptor beta chains reported below all come from one sample, sequenced in a study of blood T cell repertoires in COVID-19. Produced via immunoSEQ multiplex PCR; TCRdb's table is partial and in-frame only. Of about 44,000 clones listed, around 90% are singletons. The sequenced sample consisted of peripheral blood. Every receptor here comes from a woman of 80 years or more in a cohort sampled during active or convalescent COVID-19.

The chain employs TRBV19 and TRBJ1-1, with D possibly matching TRBD1 (6 bases). This CDR3 contains 12 residues. In germline, CDR1 is LNHDA, CDR2 SQIVND (reference sequence). CDR3 sequence (DNA): TGTGCTACAGGGCCTTGGGGGACTGAAGCTTTCTTT. It translates to CATGPWGTEAFF.

V usage is TRBV3-1 (or the pseudogene TRBV3-2) and J usage is TRBJ2-7, with D perhaps TRBD1 (5 bases). Germline CDR1 is LGHDT and CDR2 is YNNKEL (reference sequence). CDR3 size: 14 residues. Trimming shortened V by 5 bases and J by 1 base, and 12 bases separated the two germline ends. CDR3: CASSVQVTSYEQYF. The CDR3 bases are TGTGCCAGCAGCGTACAGGTCACATCCTACGAGCAGTACTTC.

This chain connects TRBV6-5 to TRBJ2-4; 8 bases match TRBD1. The V gene end was trimmed by 6 bases and the J gene end by 7 bases; junction bases not matched to a gene: 5. Germline loops: CDR1 MNHEY, CDR2 SVGAGI. The CDR3 has 13 residues. CDR3 region: CASRGQAQNIQYF. The CDR3 DNA follows: TGTGCCAGCAGGGGACAGGCCCAGAACATTCAGTACTTC.

The chain is built from TRBV9 and TRBJ1-2; 9 nucleotides match TRBD1. Germline V CDR1 and CDR2: SGDLS, YYNGEE. The ends lost 4 bases at V and 2 bases at J; junction bases unmatched: 3. This CDR3 comprises 14 residues. CDR3 DNA: TGTGCCAGCAGCACTGGACAGGGGAACTATGGCTACACCTTC. Amino acid sequence: CASSTGQGNYGYTF.

This clone was seen only once. The rearrangement uses TRBV12-3 or TRBV12-4 and TRBJ2-2; D not resolved. The CDR3 runs 12 residues. Trimming took 6 bases from V and 4 from J, leaving 6 bases between them. The chain's CDR3 is CASSPGTGELFF. CDR3 bases: TGTGCCAGCAGCCCAGGCACCGGGGAGCTGTTTTTT.

The chain carries TRBV2 and TRBJ2-5; D gene ambiguous. CDR1 and CDR2 from the germline V gene are SNHLY and FYNNEI. Trimming removed 4 bases at V and 2 bases at J, with 14 bases between. The CDR3 is 15 amino acids. CDR3 in amino acids: CASSAPRVLQETQYF. CDR3 DNA: TGTGCCAGCAGTGCCCCACGGGTTCTACAAGAGACCCAGTACTTC.

The chain is built from TRBV6-4 and TRBJ1-2; maybe TRBD1 (5 bases). Germline CDR1 and CDR2: MRHNA and SNTAGT. This CDR3 is built from 15 residues. The germline V and J ends were trimmed by 8 bases and 7 bases, with 23 bases remaining between them. CDR3 DNA: TGTGCCAGCTCCCCAGGGAGGGCAGTCGGTGGTGGCTACACCTTC. Its protein is CASSPGRAVGGGYTF.

The V and J genes are TRBV11-3 and TRBJ2-5; D possibly corresponds to TRBD1 (6 bases). Germline V gene lookup returns CDR1 SGHNT and CDR2 YENEEA. V was clipped by 5 bases and J by 0 bases, with 16 bases between them. This CDR3 region has 16 residues. CDR3 DNA sequence: TGTGCCAGCAGCAAAGGGACAAGAGCACACCAAGAGACCCAGTACTTC. Protein: CASSKGTRAHQETQYF.

The chain's CDR3 is CASSDSGSYNSPLHF. The CDR3 bases are TGTGCCAGCAGTGATTCCGGCTCCTATAATTCACCCCTCCACTTT. The rearrangement uses TRBV25-1 and TRBJ1-6, with D unresolved. Trimming took 3 bases from V and 0 from J, leaving 6 bases between them. The CDR3 contains 15 residues. From germline, CDR1 is MGHDK and CDR2 SYGVNS.

The chain uses TRBV5-4 and TRBJ2-3, with unresolved D. V lost 1 base, J lost 0 bases, and 9 bases lay in between. This CDR3 comprises 15 residues. The germline gives CDR1 SGHNT, CDR2 YYREEE (reference sequence). CDR3 nucleotide sequence: TGTGCCAGCAGCTTGTACCGGGTTAGCACAGATACGCAGTATTTT. Its translation is CASSLYRVSTDTQYF.

DNA of the CDR3: TGTGCCAGCAGCTCAAACCAGGGGGTGGGCACTGAAGCTTTCTTT. Translating gives CASSSNQGVGTEAFF. The J gene is TRBJ1-1, the V gene TRBV7-2; 7 bases agree with TRBD1. This CDR3 contains 15 residues. With 4 bases clipped from V and 4 bases from J, the junction kept 9 bases outside the gene matches. Germline V gene lookup returns CDR1 SGHTA and CDR2 FQGNSA.

V usage is TRBV10-2 and J usage is TRBJ1-6, with TRBD1 matching over 8 bases. The CDR3 extends over 14 amino acids. V shed 2 bases and J 10 bases; nucleotides not matched to a gene: 4. Germline V gene sequence: CDR1 WSHSY, CDR2 SAAADI. CDR3 nucleotides: TGCGCCAGCAGTGAGACAGGGGGAAGGTCACCCCTCCACTTT. As protein: CASSETGGRSPLHF.

This clone has just one count. CDR3 coding DNA: TGCGCCAGCAGCCAAGAAGGGGGACGGGAGCAGTACTTC. Protein: CASSQEGGREQYF. The chain carries TRBV4-1 and TRBJ2-7; TRBD1 is a possible D gene (6 bases). The CDR3 is 13 residues long. The germline gives CDR1 MGHRA, CDR2 YSYEKL. Trimming took off 0 bases at V and 7 bases at J, with 10 bases between the two ends.

This clone was picked up one time. This rearrangement joins TRBV30 to TRBJ1-1, with D hard to call. Trimming stripped 8 bases from V and 0 bases from J, with 13 bases between. The germline CDR1 and CDR2 sequences are GTSNPN and SVGIG (reference sequence). There are 13 residues in the CDR3. This CDR3 is CARQDVLNTEAFF. The CDR3 bases are TGTGCCAGACAAGACGTTTTGAACACTGAAGCTTTCTTT.

This clone showed up just a few times. The chain links TRBV11-2 to TRBJ2-5, with 13 nucleotides matching TRBD2. This CDR3 contains 16 residues. V was clipped by 3 bases and J by 5 bases; unmatched bases: 6. Per the germline V gene, CDR1 is SGHAT and CDR2 is FQNNGV. The DNA of the CDR3 is TGTGCCAGCAGCTTCACTAGCGGGAGGGCGGGGGAGACCCAGTACTTC. Amino acids: CASSFTSGRAGETQYF.

The gene calls are TRBV5-1 and TRBJ1-1; 7 bases align to TRBD1. The junction had 7 bases not matched to a gene; V was cut back by 4 bases and J by 7 bases. CDR3 size: 13 residues. CDR1 is SGHRS, CDR2 YFSETQ, per germline. CDR3 loop: CASSQGTDNEAFF. The CDR3 DNA reads as TGCGCCAGCAGCCAAGGGACAGACAATGAAGCTTTCTTT.

The V gene is TRBV5-1, the J gene TRBJ1-1; 9 nucleotides match TRBD1. The CDR3 spans 14 residues. Germline V lookup: CDR1 SGHRS, CDR2 YFSETQ. Trimming took 4 bases from V and 4 from J; bases not matched to a gene: 5. CDR3 protein: CASSPDRGGTEAFF. In DNA form, the CDR3 reads TGCGCCAGCAGCCCCGACAGGGGGGGCACTGAAGCTTTCTTT.

The genes are TRBV9 and TRBJ2-7; 11 bases are shared with TRBD2. Germline trimming cut 0 bases from V and 5 bases from J; bases unmatched to any gene: 4. The CDR3 has 15 amino acids. CDR1 is SGDLS and CDR2 is YYNGEE in the germline V gene. CDR3 nucleotide sequence: TGTGCCAGCAGCGTAGGACTAGCGGGAAGCGACGAGCAGTACTTC. Translation: CASSVGLAGSDEQYF.

V and J are TRBV5-1 and TRBJ2-1, with TRBD2 as a possible D gene (5 bases). With 0 bases removed from V and 4 bases from J, the gap between germline ends came to 11 bases. Germline lookup yields CDR1 SGHRS and CDR2 YFSETQ. This CDR3 spans 15 amino acids. This CDR3 reads CASSLVAEEYNEQFF. The CDR3, as DNA: TGCGCCAGCAGCTTGGTCGCGGAGGAATACAATGAGCAGTTCTTC. The full variable domain, its missing parts supplied by reference TRBV5-1 and TRBJ2-1, is KAGVTQTPRYLIKTRGQQVTLSCSPISGHRSVSWYQQTPGQGLQFLFEYFSETQRNKGNFPGRFSGRQFSNSRSEMNVSTLELGDSALYLCASSLVAEEYNEQFFGPGTRLTVL.

The chain links TRBV5-1 to TRBJ2-5; no reliable D call. Trimming took off 5 bases at V and 4 bases at J, with 15 bases between the two ends. This CDR3 region has 14 residues. CDR1 SGHRS and CDR2 YFSETQ come from the germline V gene. The CDR3 DNA sequence: TGCGCCAGCAGGGCGGCCCCGGGTGGAGAGACCCAGTACTTC. It yields the protein CASRAAPGGETQYF.

This chain uses TRBV10-1 with TRBJ2-7; D is possibly TRBD1 (5 bases). Germline CDR1 reads WNHNN; CDR2 reads SYGVQD (reference sequence). Trimming took 0 bases from V and 2 from J, leaving 11 bases between them. The CDR3 contains 15 residues. The CDR3 region is CASSESISGPYEQYF. The CDR3 DNA sequence: TGCGCCAGCAGTGAGTCGATTTCAGGGCCCTACGAGCAGTACTTC.

The table lists this clone with a count of one. The chain uses TRBV5-1 and TRBJ1-2, with TRBD1 identical over 9 bases. The V gene's germline CDR1 is SGHRS and CDR2 YFSETQ. Trimming cost V 4 bases and J 5 bases; bases outside gene matches: 3. The CDR3 sequence is 13 residues long. Written as DNA, the CDR3 is TGCGCCAGCAGCCCGGGACAGGGTTATGGCTACACCTTC. The encoded protein is CASSPGQGYGYTF.

This clone was observed a few times. This chain links TRBV3-1 (or the pseudogene TRBV3-2) with TRBJ2-1; 9 positions agree with TRBD2. Trimming removed 0 bases from V and 4 bases from J; junction bases left unmatched: 4. Germline CDR1 and CDR2: LGHDT and YNNKEL (reference sequence). This CDR3 spans 16 amino acids. CDR3 DNA: TGTGCCAGCAGCCAAGAGCCTAGCGGGGCTTACAATGAGCAGTTCTTC. Its translation: CASSQEPSGAYNEQFF.

V is TRBV5-1 and J is TRBJ1-1; TRBD1 agrees at 7 bases. CDR1 is SGHRS and CDR2 is YFSETQ in the germline V gene. The V segment lost 0 bases and the J segment 3 bases; nucleotides outside the gene matches: 5. The CDR3 is made up of 15 amino acids. This CDR3 is CASSLDGRGDTEAFF. DNA for the CDR3: TGCGCCAGCAGCTTGGACGGCAGGGGGGACACTGAAGCTTTCTTT.

Here the CDR3 reads CAISDPRGAFF. The CDR3 nucleotides read TGTGCCATCAGTGACCCCAGGGGAGCTTTCTTT. V is TRBV10-3 and J is TRBJ1-1; D perhaps matches TRBD1 (6 bases). Germline CDR1 and CDR2: ENHRY and SYGVKD. The CDR3 covers 11 residues. Trimming took off 3 bases at V and 10 bases at J, with 9 bases between the two ends.